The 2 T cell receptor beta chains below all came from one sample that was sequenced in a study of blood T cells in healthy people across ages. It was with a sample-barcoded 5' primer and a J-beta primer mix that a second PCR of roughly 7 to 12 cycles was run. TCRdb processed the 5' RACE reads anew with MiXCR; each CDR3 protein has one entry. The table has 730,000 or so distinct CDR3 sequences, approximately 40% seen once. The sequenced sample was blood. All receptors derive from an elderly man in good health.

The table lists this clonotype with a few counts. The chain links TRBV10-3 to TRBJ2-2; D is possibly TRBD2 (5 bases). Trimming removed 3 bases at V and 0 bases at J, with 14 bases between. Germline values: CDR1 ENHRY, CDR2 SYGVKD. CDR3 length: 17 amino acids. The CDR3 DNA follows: TGTGCCATCAGTGACGACGGACGGAGGACGAACACCGGGGAGCTGTTTTTT. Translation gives CAISDDGRRTNTGELFF.

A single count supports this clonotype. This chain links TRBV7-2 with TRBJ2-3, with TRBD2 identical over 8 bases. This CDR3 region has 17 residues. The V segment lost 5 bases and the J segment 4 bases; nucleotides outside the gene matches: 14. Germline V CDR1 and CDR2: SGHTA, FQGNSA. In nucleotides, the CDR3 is TGTGCCAGCAGCCCGAGCTTTGGCGGGAGGAGGGCAGATACGCAGTATTTT. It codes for CASSPSFGGRRADTQYF.